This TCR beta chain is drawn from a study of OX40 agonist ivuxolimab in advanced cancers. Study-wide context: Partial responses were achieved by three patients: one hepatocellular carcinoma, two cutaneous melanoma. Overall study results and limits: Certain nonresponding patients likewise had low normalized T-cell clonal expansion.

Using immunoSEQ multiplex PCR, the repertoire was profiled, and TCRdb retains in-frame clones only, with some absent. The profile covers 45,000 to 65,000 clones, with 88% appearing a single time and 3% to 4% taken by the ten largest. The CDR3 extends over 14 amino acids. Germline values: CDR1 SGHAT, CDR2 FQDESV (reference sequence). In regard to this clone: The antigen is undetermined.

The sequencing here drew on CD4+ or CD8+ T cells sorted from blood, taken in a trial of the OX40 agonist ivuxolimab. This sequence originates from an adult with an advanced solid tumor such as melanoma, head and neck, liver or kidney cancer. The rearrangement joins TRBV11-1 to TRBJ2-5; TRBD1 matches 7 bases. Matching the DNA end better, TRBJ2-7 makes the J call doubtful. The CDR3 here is CASSSPTGTYEQYF. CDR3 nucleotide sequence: TGTGCCAGCAGCTCGCCGACAGGGACCTACGAGCAGTACTTC.